The rows below give T cell receptor beta chains drawn from one sample of a study of OX40 agonist ivuxolimab in advanced cancers. Sequenced by immunoSEQ multiplex PCR; TCRdb stores in-frame clones only, minus some. This sample has 11,000 to 15,000 clones, with about 76% found just once. The specimen comprised CD4+ or CD8+ T cells sorted from blood, sampled in a trial of the OX40 agonist ivuxolimab. These receptors were obtained from an adult with an advanced solid tumor such as melanoma, head and neck, liver or kidney cancer. Each CDR3 is given with its conserved first and last residue. The order of the fields is clone size, D gene, V gene, J gene, CDR3 DNA, CDR3 protein. A D gene is named only where the DNA matches it firmly. Not every row has a clone size; where given, it reads once, few, many or a size class.

clone size: -
D gene: TRBD2
V gene: TRBV19
J gene: TRBJ2-1
CDR3 DNA: TGTGCCAGTACCGGGACTAGCGGGAGCGTCTACAATGAGCAGTTCTTC
CDR3 protein: CASTGTSGSVYNEQFF

clone size: -
D gene: -
V gene: TRBV19
J gene: TRBJ2-7
CDR3 DNA: TGTGCCAGTAGTTCCTCTTCCTCCTACGAGCAGTACTTC
CDR3 protein: CASSSSSSYEQYF

clone size: -
D gene: -
V gene: TRBV27
J gene: TRBJ2-7
CDR3 DNA: TGTGCCAGCAGTTTAGGGGGCAGCTCCTACGAGCAGTACTTC
CDR3 protein: CASSLGGSSYEQYF

clone size: -
D gene: -
V gene: TRBV28
J gene: TRBJ1-5
CDR3 DNA: TGTGCCAGCAAGCCATCCCATAGCAATCAGCCCCAGCATTTT
CDR3 protein: CASKPSHSNQPQHF

clone size: -
D gene: -
V gene: TRBV7-5
J gene: TRBJ2-2
CDR3 DNA: TGTGCCAGAAGCTTAGCTTCGAGACAGGGGTTCACCGGGGAGCTGTTTTTT
CDR3 protein: CARSLASRQGFTGELFF

clone size: -
D gene: -
V gene: TRBV5-6
J gene: TRBJ2-7
CDR3 DNA: TGTGCCAGCAGCTTGAATAGAGTCAGTTACGAGCAGTACTTC
CDR3 protein: CASSLNRVSYEQYF

clone size: -
D gene: TRBD1
V gene: TRBV2
J gene: TRBJ1-1
CDR3 DNA: TGTGCCAGCGATCGGGACAGGGCGGGCACTGAAGCTTTCTTT
CDR3 protein: CASDRDRAGTEAFF

clone size: -
D gene: -
V gene: TRBV5-4
J gene: TRBJ2-5
CDR3 DNA: TGTGCCAGCAGCTTGGTCGGGGGGCTCCAAGAGACCCAGTACTTC
CDR3 protein: CASSLVGGLQETQYF

clone size: -
D gene: -
V gene: TRBV10-3
J gene: TRBJ1-3
CDR3 DNA: TGTGCCATCAGTCAGACACCTTCTTACTCTGGAAACACCATATATTTT
CDR3 protein: CAISQTPSYSGNTIYF

clone size: -
D gene: -
V gene: TRBV27
J gene: TRBJ2-5
CDR3 DNA: TGTGCCAGCAGGGGGACCCCCCGGAGGACCCAGTACTTC
CDR3 protein: CASRGTPRRTQYF

clone size: medium-sized
D gene: TRBD2
V gene: TRBV6-6
J gene: TRBJ2-1
CDR3 DNA: TGTGCCAGCAGTTACTTTGTAGCGGGGGCCCCCGATGAGCAGTTCTTC
CDR3 protein: CASSYFVAGAPDEQFF

clone size: -
D gene: -
V gene: TRBV27
J gene: TRBJ2-1
CDR3 DNA: TGTGCCAGCAGTCCCACCCTAGCGACCGGGGGCTATGAGCAGTTCTTC
CDR3 protein: CASSPTLATGGYEQFF

clone size: -
D gene: -
V gene: TRBV2
J gene: TRBJ2-2
CDR3 DNA: TGTGCCAGCAGTGGAGGGGAACCCGGGGAGCTGTTTTTT
CDR3 protein: CASSGGEPGELFF

clone size: -
D gene: -
V gene: TRBV5-1
J gene: TRBJ1-2
CDR3 DNA: TGCGCCAGCAGCCCGGACCCAGGACCTGACCAGTATGGCTACACCTTC
CDR3 protein: CASSPDPGPDQYGYTF

clone size: -
D gene: -
V gene: TRBV6-6
J gene: TRBJ2-7
CDR3 DNA: TGTGCCAGCAGTCCCTCGGGTACCGTCTCCTCCTACGAGCAGTACTTC
CDR3 protein: CASSPSGTVSSYEQYF

clone size: -
D gene: -
V gene: TRBV19
J gene: TRBJ1-4
CDR3 DNA: TGTGCCAGTAGTATAAGCCCAGGGCTGATTAATGAAAAACTGTTTTTT
CDR3 protein: CASSISPGLINEKLFF

clone size: -
D gene: -
V gene: TRBV7-9
J gene: TRBJ2-1
CDR3 DNA: TGTGCCAGCAGCCAGGCGGCCTCCTACAATGAGCAGTTCTTC
CDR3 protein: CASSQAASYNEQFF

clone size: -
D gene: -
V gene: TRBV4-3
J gene: TRBJ1-6
CDR3 DNA: TGCGCCAGCAGCCAAGATCGGGGTAATTCACCCCTCCACTTT
CDR3 protein: CASSQDRGNSPLHF

clone size: -
D gene: -
V gene: TRBV28
J gene: TRBJ1-1
CDR3 DNA: TGTGCCAGCAGTCCCCTATCGAGCGACAGGACCCGAGAAGCTTTCTTT
CDR3 protein: CASSPLSSDRTREAFF

clone size: -
D gene: -
V gene: TRBV7-2
J gene: TRBJ1-5
CDR3 DNA: TGTGCCAGCAGCTTAGACGGGAGGTTTGGCAATCAGCCCCAGCATTTT
CDR3 protein: CASSLDGRFGNQPQHF

clone size: -
D gene: TRBD2
V gene: TRBV7-9
J gene: TRBJ2-7
CDR3 DNA: TGTGCCAGCAGCCCTAGCGGGATATCGACCTACGAGCAGTACTTC
CDR3 protein: CASSPSGISTYEQYF

clone size: -
D gene: TRBD2
V gene: TRBV9
J gene: TRBJ2-1
CDR3 DNA: TGTGCCAGCAGCGTAAGCGGGGGGGAGGCCCGTGAGCAGTTCTTC
CDR3 protein: CASSVSGGEAREQFF

clone size: few
D gene: -
V gene: TRBV14
J gene: TRBJ1-5
CDR3 DNA: TGTGCCAGCAGCCAATCGGGAGGGCAGCCCCAGCATTTT
CDR3 protein: CASSQSGGQPQHF

clone size: -
D gene: TRBD2
V gene: TRBV4-3
J gene: TRBJ2-3
CDR3 DNA: TGCGCCAGCAGCCAGGGGACTAGCGGAAGCACAGATACGCAGTATTTT
CDR3 protein: CASSQGTSGSTDTQYF

clone size: -
D gene: -
V gene: TRBV7-9
J gene: TRBJ2-7
CDR3 DNA: TGTGCCAGCAGCTTAGCGGGAGCGGGCCAGCTGAACTACGAGCAGTACTTC
CDR3 protein: CASSLAGAGQLNYEQYF

clone size: -
D gene: -
V gene: TRBV10-1
J gene: TRBJ2-1
CDR3 DNA: TGCGCCAGCAGTGACCGTATAACCCGGGGCGATGAGCAGTTCTTC
CDR3 protein: CASSDRITRGDEQFF

clone size: -
D gene: -
V gene: TRBV5-6
J gene: TRBJ1-6
CDR3 DNA: TGTGCCAGCAGCTTGGGTTATAATTCACCCCTCCACTTT
CDR3 protein: CASSLGYNSPLHF

clone size: -
D gene: -
V gene: TRBV7-9
J gene: TRBJ2-7
CDR3 DNA: TGTGCCAGCAGAGGAGACTTTGGGCTAGCGAATCTCGAGCAGTACTTC
CDR3 protein: CASRGDFGLANLEQYF

clone size: once
D gene: TRBD2
V gene: TRBV28
J gene: TRBJ2-7
CDR3 DNA: TGTGCCAGCAGTTGGCTAGCGGGATCCTACGAGCAGTACTTC
CDR3 protein: CASSWLAGSYEQYF

clone size: -
D gene: TRBD1
V gene: TRBV28
J gene: TRBJ2-3
CDR3 DNA: TGTGCCAGCAGATCCAGGGGGTCCGATACGCAGTATTTT
CDR3 protein: CASRSRGSDTQYF

clone size: once
D gene: TRBD2
V gene: TRBV30
J gene: TRBJ2-1
CDR3 DNA: TGTGCCTGGAGGGGATTGGGACTAGCGGGGCGAGGGTCCTACAATGAGCAGTTCTTC
CDR3 protein: CAWRGLGLAGRGSYNEQFF

clone size: -
D gene: TRBD2
V gene: TRBV2
J gene: TRBJ2-7
CDR3 DNA: TGTGCCAGCAGTGCTACTAGCGGTCCCGACGAGCAGTACTTC
CDR3 protein: CASSATSGPDEQYF

clone size: -
D gene: -
V gene: TRBV5-6
J gene: TRBJ2-7
CDR3 DNA: TGTGCCAGCAGCTTGGCCGGCTCCTACGAGCAGTACTTC
CDR3 protein: CASSLAGSYEQYF

clone size: -
D gene: -
V gene: TRBV27
J gene: TRBJ1-1
CDR3 DNA: TGTGCCAGCAGTTTATCTGCTAGGGGGAACACTGAAGCTTTCTTT
CDR3 protein: CASSLSARGNTEAFF

clone size: -
D gene: -
V gene: TRBV19
J gene: TRBJ1-1
CDR3 DNA: TGTGCCAGTAGAAAAACAGGGTATACTGAAGCTTTCTTT
CDR3 protein: CASRKTGYTEAFF

clone size: few
D gene: -
V gene: TRBV10-3
J gene: TRBJ1-1
CDR3 DNA: TGTGCCATCAGTGAGGGACAGCCGAACACTGAAGCTTTCTTT
CDR3 protein: CAISEGQPNTEAFF

clone size: -
D gene: -
V gene: TRBV5-6
J gene: TRBJ1-5
CDR3 DNA: TGTGCCAGCAGCTTGTATCGGCAGGGCCCAAATCAGCCCCAGCATTTT
CDR3 protein: CASSLYRQGPNQPQHF

clone size: -
D gene: -
V gene: TRBV27
J gene: TRBJ2-3
CDR3 DNA: TGTGCCAGCAGTTTTCTGGGCACAGATACGCAGTATTTT
CDR3 protein: CASSFLGTDTQYF

clone size: -
D gene: -
V gene: TRBV7-3
J gene: TRBJ2-7
CDR3 DNA: TGTGCCAGCAGCTTAGAAAATGGGTACGAGCAGTACTTC
CDR3 protein: CASSLENGYEQYF

clone size: -
D gene: -
V gene: TRBV4-3
J gene: TRBJ2-7
CDR3 DNA: TGCGCCAGCAGCCAAGCACAGAGCGGATCCTACGAGCAGTACTTC
CDR3 protein: CASSQAQSGSYEQYF

clone size: few
D gene: -
V gene: TRBV27
J gene: TRBJ1-1
CDR3 DNA: TGTGCCAGCAGTTTGCATCCGGGTACTGAAGCTTTCTTT
CDR3 protein: CASSLHPGTEAFF

clone size: -
D gene: TRBD1
V gene: TRBV19
J gene: TRBJ2-2
CDR3 DNA: TGTGCCAGTAGCCGAGGACAGGGCCCCGGGGAGCTGTTTTTT
CDR3 protein: CASSRGQGPGELFF

clone size: -
D gene: TRBD1
V gene: TRBV6-5
J gene: TRBJ1-1
CDR3 DNA: TGTGCCAGCAGTTACTGGACAGGGATGAACACTGAAGCTTTCTTT
CDR3 protein: CASSYWTGMNTEAFF

clone size: -
D gene: -
V gene: TRBV13
J gene: TRBJ2-1
CDR3 DNA: TGTGCCAGCAGCCCGTGGAGAGGGATCCACAATGAGCAGTTCTTC
CDR3 protein: CASSPWRGIHNEQFF

clone size: -
D gene: -
V gene: TRBV4-3
J gene: TRBJ1-5
CDR3 DNA: TGCGCCAGCAGCCAAGGTGGATCTGCCAATCAGCCCCAGCATTTT
CDR3 protein: CASSQGGSANQPQHF

clone size: -
D gene: -
V gene: TRBV12-5
J gene: TRBJ1-1
CDR3 DNA: TGTGCTAGTGGTTTTTTTGGATCAGACAACACTGAAGCTTTCTTT
CDR3 protein: CASGFFGSDNTEAFF

clone size: -
D gene: TRBD1
V gene: TRBV27
J gene: TRBJ1-6
CDR3 DNA: TGTGCCAGCAGTCCCGGGACAGGGTACTCACCCCTCCACTTT
CDR3 protein: CASSPGTGYSPLHF

clone size: -
D gene: TRBD1
V gene: TRBV7-9
J gene: TRBJ2-1
CDR3 DNA: TGTGCCAGCAGCCTACCTACCGCGGGACAGGGAGTGGACAATGAGCAGTTCTTC
CDR3 protein: CASSLPTAGQGVDNEQFF

clone size: -
D gene: -
V gene: TRBV5-1
J gene: TRBJ1-2
CDR3 DNA: TGCGCCAGCAGCTTGGGGTATTTGGACTATGGCTACACCTTC
CDR3 protein: CASSLGYLDYGYTF

clone size: -
D gene: TRBD2
V gene: TRBV14
J gene: TRBJ2-1
CDR3 DNA: TGTGCCAGCACCACTAGCGGGAGGGACCTAGACAATGAGCAGTTCTTC
CDR3 protein: CASTTSGRDLDNEQFF